The 4 T cell receptor beta chains presented below share a single source sample, sequenced in a study of identical twins. TCRdb re-analysed the 5' RACE reads in MiXCR, keeping a single row per CDR3 protein. The sample holds 450,000 to 500,000 distinct CDR3 sequences, 13% to 15% seen once. These data were likewise used in another study, on yellow fever vaccine responses in identical twins.

Sequencing was carried out using CD4+ T cells sorted from blood. The receptors derive from a woman between 18 and 29 years old in good health.

This clonotype showed up many times. V and J are TRBV2 and TRBJ2-7; D is unclear. The CDR3 covers 12 residues. Between the trimmed V and J ends, which lost 3 bases and 2 bases, there was a span of 5 bases. Germline V gene lookup returns CDR1 SNHLY and CDR2 FYNNEI. The CDR3 sequence: CASSEVPYEQYF. In DNA, the CDR3 is TGTGCCAGCAGTGAGGTTCCCTACGAGCAGTACTTC.

The CDR3 loop reads CASSQAGLAGSFGELFF. The CDR3 nucleotides are TGTGCCAGCAGCCAGGCTGGACTAGCGGGGTCTTTCGGGGAGCTGTTTTTT. This sequence joins TRBV3-1 and TRBJ2-2, with 12 nucleotides matching TRBD2. Trimming removed 3 bases from V and 7 bases from J; junction bases left unmatched: 9. Germline V lookup: CDR1 LGHDT, CDR2 YNNKEL (reference sequence). CDR3 size: 17 residues. Combining the CDR3 with reference TRBV3-1 and TRBJ2-2 gives the whole variable domain DTAVSQTPKYLVTQMGNDKSIKCEQNLGHDTMYWYKQDSKKFLKIMFSYNNKELIINETVPNRFSPKSPDKAHLNLHINSLELGDSAVYFCASSQAGLAGSFGELFFGEGSRLTVL.

The chain uses TRBV10-3 and TRBJ1-2; TRBD1 aligns across 8 bases. The CDR3 totals 15 residues. The germline CDR1 and CDR2 sequences are ENHRY and SYGVKD. V lost 0 bases and J lost 3; bases outside the gene matches: 3. The CDR3 here is CAISESQGAYYGYTF. The CDR3 region has the DNA TGTGCCATCAGTGAGTCTCAGGGGGCGTACTATGGCTACACCTTC.

The rearrangement links TRBV20-1 to TRBJ2-3; TRBD1 might be the D (6 bases). The CDR3 is made up of 18 amino acids. Trimming removed 2 bases at V and 4 bases at J, with 25 bases between. Germline assignment: CDR1 DFQATT and CDR2 SNEGSKA (reference sequence). DNA for the CDR3: TGCAGTGCTAGAAGCAGGGGCTTGAACCTACGGTTGGCAGATACGCAGTATTTT. It codes for CSARSRGLNLRLADTQYF.